Each of the 23 T cell receptor beta chains below was sequenced from the same sample in a study of CXCR3-negative and CXCR3-positive naive CD8 T cells. The libraries of TRB cDNA were constructed through 5' RACE using UMI labels. With the 5' RACE reads reprocessed, TCRdb shows one record per CDR3 protein and no DNA. The sample's table shows 50,000 to 75,000 distinct CDR3 sequences. The sequenced material came from naive CXCR3- CD8+ T cells from blood. Subset defined: CD45RO-CCR7+CD27+CD95- naive CD8+ T cells lacking CXCR3 (TNR3-). The receptors here all came from a human donor in good health. Some clones in this sample may be carry-over from other donors' samples.

The rearrangement uses TRBV29-1 and TRBJ2-6. The CDR3 spans 16 residues. Germline lookup yields CDR1 SQVTM and CDR2 ANQGSEA. The CDR3 here is CSVEDPGSTGANVLTF.

The genes are TRBV7-9 and TRBJ1-4; the D call of TRBD1 rests on TCRdb alone, since no DNA is present to check it. Germline V gives CDR1 SEHNR, CDR2 FQNEAQ (reference sequence). This CDR3 is built from 14 residues. CDR3 sequence reads: CASSGDRGPEKLFF.

The chain is built from TRBV27 and TRBJ1-6. CDR1 and CDR2 from the germline V gene are MNHEY and SMNVEV (reference sequence). This CDR3 spans 14 amino acids. The CDR3 protein is CASSLTALGSPLHF.

The V and J genes are TRBV6-2 or TRBV6-3 and TRBJ2-7; the TCRdb D gene call, TRBD1, has no DNA to confirm it. Germline lookup yields CDR1 MNHEY and CDR2 SVGEGT. The CDR3 extends over 14 amino acids. The CDR3 loop is CASSPPGSGYEQYF.

The chain uses TRBV29-1 and TRBJ2-7. The CDR3 runs to 11 residues. CDR1 is SQVTM, CDR2 ANQGSEA, per germline. The CDR3 loop is CSVEVTYEQYF.

CDR3 in amino acids: CAIGVPDRIYEQYF. The chain joins TRBV28 to TRBJ2-7; TCRdb's assignment of TRBD1 cannot be checked, as there is no DNA. Germline lookup yields CDR1 MDHEN and CDR2 SYDVKM. This CDR3 region has 14 residues. Based on the CDR3 plus reference TRBV28 and TRBJ2-7, the full variable domain is DVKVTQSSRYLVKRTGEKVFLECVQDMDHENMFWYRQDPGLGLRLIYFSYDVKMKEKGDIPEGYSVSREKKERFSLILESASTNQTSMYLCAIGVPDRIYEQYFGPGTRLTVT.

The rearrangement uses TRBV5-5 and TRBJ2-2; TCRdb proposes TRBD2, but this gene call is untestable without DNA. Germline V gene lookup returns CDR1 SGHKS and CDR2 YYEKEE (reference sequence). CDR3 length: 13 residues. The CDR3 protein is CASSLWEAGELFF. The entire variable domain, with the rest obtained from reference TRBV5-5 and TRBJ2-2, is as follows: DAGVTQSPTHLIKTRGQQVTLRCSPISGHKSVSWYQQVLGQGPQFIFQYYEKEERGRGNFPDRFSARQFPNYSSELNVNALLLGDSALYLCASSLWEAGELFFGEGSRLTVL.

The chain uses TRBV27 and TRBJ1-3; the TCRdb D gene call, TRBD1, has no DNA to confirm it. This CDR3 region has 13 residues. The germline V gene encodes CDR1 MNHEY and CDR2 SMNVEV (reference sequence). This CDR3 reads CASGDRAGNTIYF.

The chain carries TRBV6-2 or TRBV6-3 and TRBJ2-3; TCRdb selects TRBD1, and the lack of DNA leaves this call unchecked. This CDR3 is 15 amino acids long. Germline V gene lookup returns CDR1 MNHEY and CDR2 SVGEGT. The CDR3 protein is CASSWFRDLTDTQYF.

This rearrangement joins TRBV6-6 to TRBJ1-6; TCRdb picks TRBD1, but there is no DNA to check that call. The CDR3 has 15 residues. Germline loops: CDR1 MNHNY, CDR2 SVGAGI (reference sequence). The CDR3 loop is CASSYALGPNSPLHF.

The genes are TRBV6-2 or TRBV6-3 and TRBJ2-1. The CDR3 consists of 14 residues. Germline lookup yields CDR1 MNHEY and CDR2 SVGEGT. The CDR3 sequence: CASSYSTAVDEQFF.

The genes are TRBV5-1 and TRBJ2-1; TCRdb picks TRBD1, but there is no DNA to check that call. The germline CDR1 and CDR2 sequences are SGHRS and YFSETQ. This CDR3 has 14 amino acids. Here the CDR3 reads CASSPDRAYNEQFF.

The V call is TRBV6-2 or TRBV6-3, the J call TRBJ1-1. The CDR3 runs to 14 residues. Germline CDR1 is MNHEY and CDR2 is SVGEGT. The CDR3 loop is CASSRGGLNTEAFF.

The CDR3: CASSYSENQPQHF. The chain combines TRBV6-2 or TRBV6-3 with TRBJ1-5. From germline, CDR1 is MNHEY and CDR2 SVGEGT. This CDR3 is 13 amino acids long.

This clonotype is medium-sized by frequency. V gene TRBV7-2 combines with J gene TRBJ1-2. The CDR3 spans 14 residues. From germline, CDR1 is SGHTA and CDR2 FQGNSA. CDR3 residues: CASSLRKVNYGYTF. The variable domain in full, completed from reference TRBV7-2 and TRBJ1-2, reads GAGVSQSPSNKVTEKGKDVELRCDPISGHTALYWYRQSLGQGLEFLIYFQGNSAPDKSGLPSDRFSAERTGGSVSTLTIQRTQQEDSAVYLCASSLRKVNYGYTFGSGTRLTVV.

This rearrangement joins TRBV27 to TRBJ2-5; the TCRdb call, TRBD2, lacks DNA for checking. This CDR3 contains 17 residues. Germline values: CDR1 MNHEY, CDR2 SMNVEV (reference sequence). CDR3 sequence reads: CASSFLGGASVGETQYF.

The chain uses TRBV3-1 and TRBJ1-1. CDR3 length equals 12 residues. Per germline, CDR1 LGHDT and CDR2 YNNKEL (reference sequence). This CDR3 is CASSQGQTEAFF.

This sequence joins TRBV29-1 and TRBJ1-2; with no DNA, the TCRdb D assignment of TRBD1 cannot be verified. The germline V gene has CDR1 SQVTM and CDR2 ANQGSEA. This CDR3 is built from 15 residues. CDR3 region: CSAVGGQVENYGYTF. Complete variable domain (other parts from reference TRBV29-1 and TRBJ1-2): SAVISQKPSRDICQRGTSLTIQCQVDSQVTMMFWYRQQPGQSLTLIATANQGSEATYESGFVIDKFPISRPNLTFSTLTVSNMSPEDSSIYLCSAVGGQVENYGYTFGSGTRLTVV.

The gene calls are TRBV10-3 and TRBJ2-1; there is no DNA to check the TCRdb D call of TRBD1. CDR1 ENHRY and CDR2 SYGVKD come from the germline V gene. CDR3 length equals 17 residues. CDR3 amino acids: CAISESLPGQNYLEQFF.

The chain recombines TRBV20-1 with TRBJ2-5; TCRdb indicates TRBD2, and absent DNA this call remains unverified. The germline V gene encodes CDR1 DFQATT and CDR2 SNEGSKA (reference sequence). The CDR3 length is 18 residues. The CDR3 protein is CSAPNRLAGPGPQETQYF.

V gene TRBV12-3 or TRBV12-4 combines with J gene TRBJ1-1; TCRdb gives TRBD1 as the D gene, but with no DNA this cannot be confirmed. CDR3 size: 14 residues. This CDR3 is CASSPYLGQGEAFF.

V is TRBV7-9 and J is TRBJ2-5. CDR1 is SEHNR and CDR2 is FQNEAQ in the germline V gene (reference sequence). This CDR3 comprises 14 residues. CDR3 in amino acids: CASSLQNYEETQYF.

The genes are TRBV10-3 and TRBJ2-1. The CDR3 has 16 amino acids. The germline V gene has CDR1 ENHRY and CDR2 SYGVKD. CDR3 sequence: CAISESGGSSYNEQFF.